This T cell receptor (beta chain) appears in the sequencing data of a study of cytomegalovirus exposure and HLA in healthy donors. Germline V gene sequence: CDR1 LNHDA, CDR2 SQIVND (reference sequence). The CDR3 is 15 residues long. Trimming removed 6 bases at V and 1 base at J, with 13 bases between. The PCR had 60 Vbeta and 13 Jbeta primers. Authors' data handling: The authors later counted about 80 million unique TCR beta chains, some 12 million of them shared. Clones were read by immunoSEQ multiplex PCR, and TCRdb kept only the in-frame ones, dropping some. V and J calls and clone size are copied from that table; D and trimming were computed from the DNA. The data contain some 120,000 clones, just under 75% of them singletons. This clone was picked up a small number of times. Antigen: not known. Study-wide results and caveats: Sequencing likely caused a cluster of highly shared sequence variants.

The source material was PBMCs. The origin of this receptor is a man aged 35-49 years in good health and CMV-seropositive. V and J are TRBV19 and TRBJ1-5; D gene uncertain. The CDR3 DNA reads TGTGCCAGTAGCCCCCAGATGATCAGCAATCAGCCCCAGCATTTT. This translates into CASSPQMISNQPQHF.